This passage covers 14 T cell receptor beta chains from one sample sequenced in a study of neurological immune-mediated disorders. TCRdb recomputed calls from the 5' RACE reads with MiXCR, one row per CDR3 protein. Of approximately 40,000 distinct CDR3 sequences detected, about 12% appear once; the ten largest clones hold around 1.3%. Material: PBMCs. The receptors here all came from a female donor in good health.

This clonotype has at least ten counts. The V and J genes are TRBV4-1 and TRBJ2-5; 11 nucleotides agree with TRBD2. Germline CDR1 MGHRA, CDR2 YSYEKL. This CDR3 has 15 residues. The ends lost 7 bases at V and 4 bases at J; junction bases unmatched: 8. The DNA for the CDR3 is TGCGCCAGCACCCCGGGTAGCGGGGGGGGAGAGACCCAGTACTTC. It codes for CASTPGSGGGETQYF.

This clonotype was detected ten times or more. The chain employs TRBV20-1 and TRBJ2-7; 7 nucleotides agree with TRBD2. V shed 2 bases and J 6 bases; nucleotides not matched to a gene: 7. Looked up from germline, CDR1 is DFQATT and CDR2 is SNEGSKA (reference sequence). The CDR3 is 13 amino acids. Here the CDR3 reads CSARIGGRVEQYF. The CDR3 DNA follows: TGCAGTGCTAGAATCGGCGGGAGAGTCGAGCAGTACTTC.

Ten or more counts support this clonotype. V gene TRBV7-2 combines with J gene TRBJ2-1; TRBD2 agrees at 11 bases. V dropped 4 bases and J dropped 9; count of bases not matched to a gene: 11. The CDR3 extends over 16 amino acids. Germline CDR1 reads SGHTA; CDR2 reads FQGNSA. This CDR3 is CASSSRLAGGKGEQFF. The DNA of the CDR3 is TGTGCCAGCAGCTCGCGCCTAGCGGGAGGAAAGGGTGAGCAGTTCTTC.

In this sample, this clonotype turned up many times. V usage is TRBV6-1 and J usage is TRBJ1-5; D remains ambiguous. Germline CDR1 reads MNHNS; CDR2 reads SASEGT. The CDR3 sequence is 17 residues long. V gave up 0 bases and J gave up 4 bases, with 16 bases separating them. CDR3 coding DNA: TGTGCCAGCAGTGAAGCGCCATTATACTCGTGGAATCAGCCCCAGCATTTT. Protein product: CASSEAPLYSWNQPQHF.

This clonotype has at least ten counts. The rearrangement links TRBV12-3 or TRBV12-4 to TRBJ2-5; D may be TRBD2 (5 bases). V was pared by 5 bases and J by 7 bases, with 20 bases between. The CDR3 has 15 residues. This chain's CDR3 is CASSPGSGAYGTQYF. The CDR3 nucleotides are TGTGCCAGCAGTCCTGGGAGCGGAGCTTATGGGACCCAGTACTTC.

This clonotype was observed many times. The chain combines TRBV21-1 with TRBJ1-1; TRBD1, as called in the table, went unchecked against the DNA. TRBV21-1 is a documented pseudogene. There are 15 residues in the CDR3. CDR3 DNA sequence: TGTGCCAGCAGCAGACCGGACAGCTTGAACACTGAAGCTTTCTTT. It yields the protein CASSRPDSLNTEAFF.

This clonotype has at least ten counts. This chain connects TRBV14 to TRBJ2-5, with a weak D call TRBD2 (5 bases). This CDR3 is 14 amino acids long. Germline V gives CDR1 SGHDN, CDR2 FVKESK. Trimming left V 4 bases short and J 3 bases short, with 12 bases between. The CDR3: CASSPTGVEETQYF. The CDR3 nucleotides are TGTGCCAGCAGCCCGACCGGGGTGGAAGAGACCCAGTACTTC.

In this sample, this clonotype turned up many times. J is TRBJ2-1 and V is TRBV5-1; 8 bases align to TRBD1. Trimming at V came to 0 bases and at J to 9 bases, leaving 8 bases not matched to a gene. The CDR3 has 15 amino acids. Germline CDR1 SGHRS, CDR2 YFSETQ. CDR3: CASSLVQGAPVEQFF. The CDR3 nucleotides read TGCGCCAGCAGCTTGGTCCAGGGGGCGCCTGTTGAGCAGTTCTTC.

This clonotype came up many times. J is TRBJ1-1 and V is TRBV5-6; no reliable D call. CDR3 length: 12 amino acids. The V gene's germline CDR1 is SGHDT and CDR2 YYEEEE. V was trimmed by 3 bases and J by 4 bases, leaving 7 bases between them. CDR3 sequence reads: CASSSRGTEAFF. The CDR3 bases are TGTGCCAGCAGCTCCCGAGGCACTGAAGCTTTCTTT.

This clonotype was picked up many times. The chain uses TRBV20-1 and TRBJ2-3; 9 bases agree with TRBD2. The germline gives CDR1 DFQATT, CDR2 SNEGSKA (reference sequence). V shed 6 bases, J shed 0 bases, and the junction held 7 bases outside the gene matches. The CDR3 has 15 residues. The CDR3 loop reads CSAPRSGGSTDTQYF. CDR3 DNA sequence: TGCAGTGCCCCGAGGAGCGGGGGGAGCACAGATACGCAGTATTTT.

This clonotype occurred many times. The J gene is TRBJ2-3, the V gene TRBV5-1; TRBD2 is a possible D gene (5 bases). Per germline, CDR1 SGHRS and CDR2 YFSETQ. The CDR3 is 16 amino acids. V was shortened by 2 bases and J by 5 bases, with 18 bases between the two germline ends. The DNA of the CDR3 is TGCGCCAGCAGCTTCTCTACTAGGCAACCGGGAGATACGCAGTATTTT. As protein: CASSFSTRQPGDTQYF. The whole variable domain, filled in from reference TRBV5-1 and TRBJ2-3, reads KAGVTQTPRYLIKTRGQQVTLSCSPISGHRSVSWYQQTPGQGLQFLFEYFSETQRNKGNFPGRFSGRQFSNSRSEMNVSTLELGDSALYLCASSFSTRQPGDTQYFGPGTRLTVL.

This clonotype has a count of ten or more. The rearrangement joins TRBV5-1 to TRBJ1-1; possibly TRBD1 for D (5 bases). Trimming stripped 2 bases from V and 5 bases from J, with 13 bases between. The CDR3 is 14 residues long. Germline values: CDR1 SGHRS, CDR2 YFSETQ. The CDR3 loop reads CASSFGRVKTEAFF. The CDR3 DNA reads TGCGCCAGCAGCTTTGGCAGGGTAAAAACTGAAGCTTTCTTT.

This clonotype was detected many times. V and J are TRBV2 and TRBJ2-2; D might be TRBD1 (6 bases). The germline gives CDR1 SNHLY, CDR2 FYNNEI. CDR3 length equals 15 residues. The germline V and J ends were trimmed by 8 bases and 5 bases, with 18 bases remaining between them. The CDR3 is CASRSGDKGTGELFF. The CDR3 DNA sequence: TGTGCCAGCCGCTCAGGGGACAAAGGGACCGGGGAGCTGTTTTTT.

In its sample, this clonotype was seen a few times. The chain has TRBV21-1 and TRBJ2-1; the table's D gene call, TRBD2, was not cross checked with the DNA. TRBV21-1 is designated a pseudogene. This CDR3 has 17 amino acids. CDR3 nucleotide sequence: TGTGCCAGCAGCAAAGGGGTGGGCGGGATCGCCTACAATGAGCAGTTCTTC. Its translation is CASSKGVGGIAYNEQFF.